Included here is one T cell receptor beta chain sequence, with context. The data were taken from a study of blood T cell repertoires in COVID-19. Those who participated ranged in age from roughly 18 to 90 years and resided in some 24 US areas. As originally analysed: Researchers report that nucleated cell counts were estimated from reference gene primer amplification. Clones were sequenced by immunoSEQ multiplex PCR, and TCRdb holds only the in-frame ones, with some missing. V, J and clone size are those of that table, while D and trimming were read from the DNA. The repertoire has about 140,000 clones, about 89% of them found once; the top ten carry around 11%. The CDR3 runs to 13 residues. Germline V CDR1 and CDR2: SGHDT, YYEEEE. The ends were cut back, 1 base at V and 3 bases at J, with 8 bases in the middle.

Sequenced sample: PBMCs or T cells enriched from blood (not recorded which). The rearrangement links TRBV5-6 to TRBJ2-7; maybe TRBD1 (5 bases). The receptor comes from a man in his sixties who had recovered from COVID-19. CDR3 sequence reads: CASSLWGHYEQYF. CDR3 in DNA: TGTGCCAGCAGCTTGTGGGGCCACTACGAGCAGTACTTC. The whole variable domain, filled in from reference TRBV5-6 and TRBJ2-7, reads DAGVTQSPTHLIKTRGQQVTLRCSPKSGHDTVSWYQQALGQGPQFIFQYYEEEERQRGNFPDRFSGHQFPNYSSELNVNALLLGDSALYLCASSLWGHYEQYFGPGTRLTVT.